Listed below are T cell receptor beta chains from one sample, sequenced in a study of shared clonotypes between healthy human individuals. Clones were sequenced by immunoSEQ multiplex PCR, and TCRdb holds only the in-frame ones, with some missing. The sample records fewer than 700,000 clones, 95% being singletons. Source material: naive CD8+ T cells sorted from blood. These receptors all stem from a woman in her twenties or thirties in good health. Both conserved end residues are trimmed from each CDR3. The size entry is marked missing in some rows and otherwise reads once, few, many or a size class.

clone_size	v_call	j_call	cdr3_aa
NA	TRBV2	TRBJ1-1	ASSELNTEAF
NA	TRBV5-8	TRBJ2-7	ASSSSYEQY
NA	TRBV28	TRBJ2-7	ASKGQGYEQY
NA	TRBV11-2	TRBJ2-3	ASSLDLAGDTQY
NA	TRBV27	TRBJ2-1	ASSLWSGGGVNEQF
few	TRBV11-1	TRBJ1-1	ASSLGQGNTEAF
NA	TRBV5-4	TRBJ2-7	ASSLRDRQYEQY
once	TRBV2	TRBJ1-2	ASSAPPPLGEVGYGYT
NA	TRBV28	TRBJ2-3	ASSFHRVAADTQY
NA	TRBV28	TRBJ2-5	ASSLSPGQGSGETQY
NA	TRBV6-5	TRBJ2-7	ASYRVPEEQY
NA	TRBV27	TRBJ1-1	ASSFGGTNTEAF
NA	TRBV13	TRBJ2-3	ASSTAGQGLTDTQY
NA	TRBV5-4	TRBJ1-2	ASSPGQGAWGYT
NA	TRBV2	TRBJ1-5	ASRGDRGGFEWDQPQH
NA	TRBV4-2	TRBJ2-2	ASSQGLAGEEDTGELF
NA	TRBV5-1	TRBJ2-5	ASSWAGETQY
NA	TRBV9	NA	ASSVGSGKPYEQY
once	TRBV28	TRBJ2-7	ASSLTSGGSSYEQY
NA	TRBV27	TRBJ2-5	ASSSPNKETQY
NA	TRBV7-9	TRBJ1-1	ASSLGGGEAF
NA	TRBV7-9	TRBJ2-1	ASSWASGRVQF
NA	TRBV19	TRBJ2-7	ASSRTGIYEQY
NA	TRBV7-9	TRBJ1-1	ASSLRGTEAF
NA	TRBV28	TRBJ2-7	ASSQRTASIYYEQY
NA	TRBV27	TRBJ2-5	ASSTSWGETQY
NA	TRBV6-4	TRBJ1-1	ASSELPGATEAF
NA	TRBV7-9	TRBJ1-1	ASSVRVPEAF
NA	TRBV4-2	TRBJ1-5	ASSQDGLVGARNQPQH
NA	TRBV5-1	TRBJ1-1	ASSLGLGGLVNTEAF
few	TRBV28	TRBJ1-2	ASSQGQAYGYT
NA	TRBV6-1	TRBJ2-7	ASSTPPATKQY
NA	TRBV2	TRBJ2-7	ASNPGSSYEQY
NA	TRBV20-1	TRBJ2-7	SARLESEQY
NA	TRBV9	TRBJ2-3	ASSATGTESTDTQY
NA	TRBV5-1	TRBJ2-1	ASSLGADPSSYNEQF
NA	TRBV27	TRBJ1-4	ASSFGGATNEKLF
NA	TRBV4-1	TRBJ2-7	ASSQVSLSLYEQY
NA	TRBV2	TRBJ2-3	ASSVLYSPDTQY
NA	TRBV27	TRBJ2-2	ASRLRYTGELF
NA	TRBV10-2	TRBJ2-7	ASSPYEGGDSYEQY
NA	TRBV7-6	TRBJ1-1	ASSLADGNTEAF
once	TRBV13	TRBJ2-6	ASTSSGANVLT
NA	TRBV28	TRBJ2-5	ASSSINLPGGAQY
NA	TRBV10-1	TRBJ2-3	ASWDQETDTQY
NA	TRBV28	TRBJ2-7	ASSPQGDLYEQY
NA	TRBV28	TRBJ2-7	ASSKRKAPRYEQY
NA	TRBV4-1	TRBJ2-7	ASSQEGLAIDEQY
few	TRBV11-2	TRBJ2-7	ASGWTGGHEQY
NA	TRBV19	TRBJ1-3	ASSIAVGAVSGNTIY
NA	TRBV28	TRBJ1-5	ASSHGTSSNQPQH
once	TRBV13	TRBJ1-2	ASSLGWGDRAHYGYT
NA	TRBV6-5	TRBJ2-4	ASSYSLGGNIQY
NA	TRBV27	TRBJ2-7	ASSLSSGTVDYEQY
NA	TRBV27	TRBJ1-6	ASGPGKRSPLH